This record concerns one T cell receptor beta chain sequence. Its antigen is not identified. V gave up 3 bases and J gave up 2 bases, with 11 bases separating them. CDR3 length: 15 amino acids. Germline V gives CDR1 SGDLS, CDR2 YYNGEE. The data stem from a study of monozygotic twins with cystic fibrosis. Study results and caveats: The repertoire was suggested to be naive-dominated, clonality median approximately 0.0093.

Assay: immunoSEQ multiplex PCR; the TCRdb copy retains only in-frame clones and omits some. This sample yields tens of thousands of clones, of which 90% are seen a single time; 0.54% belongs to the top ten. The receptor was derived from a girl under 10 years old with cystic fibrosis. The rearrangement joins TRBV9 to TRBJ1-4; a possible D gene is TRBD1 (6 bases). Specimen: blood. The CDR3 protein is CASSEIQGTNEKLFF. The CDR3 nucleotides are TGTGCCAGCAGCGAAATTCAGGGGACTAATGAAAAACTGTTTTTT.